This TCR beta chain originates from a study of CD8+ T cells in alopecia areata (dated by TCRdb to the late 2010s). Looking at the study overall: To study T cell clonal expansion in alopecia areata, the researchers applied high-throughput TCRbeta sequencing to both the C3H/HeJ mouse model and human patients. TCRbeta CDR3 regions were amplified by immunoSEQ multiplex PCR using 35 Vbeta forward and 13 Jbeta reverse primers. Human TCRbeta sequencing covered scalp tissue and sorted CD4+ and CD8+ peripheral blood T cells from patchy and totalis/universalis alopecia areata patients and healthy controls. RNA was obtained with the PAXgene miRNA kit for fixed scalp, the miRNeasy kit for PBMCs, and the RNeasy kit for mouse skin. Scalp clonality was compared among normal scalp (n=4), patchy alopecia areata scalp (n=8), and alopecia totalis/universalis scalp (n=8).

After PBMCs were isolated by density centrifugation and stained for CD3, CD4 and CD8, a FACSAria was used to sort CD4+ and CD8+ T cells. Scalp biopsies and blood samples were provided by unaffected controls. V lost 2 bases and J lost 6 bases, and the count of bases not matched to a germline gene is 8. Per the germline V gene, KGHSH is the CDR1 and LQKENI is the CDR2. The CDR3, cysteine through phenylalanine, is 16 amino acids long. Here the CDR3 DNA is all that survives: 48 bases in frame from base 1. Library generation was performed with the immunoSEQ multiplex PCR assay. To provide template for TCR sequencing, every sample had RNA extracted and reverse transcribed into cDNA. First-strand cDNA was synthesized using SuperScript III with a 2:1 mix of oligo-dT and random hexamers. A synthetic immune receptor repertoire was used to gauge amplification bias, and whatever bias remained was removed computationally. Per the authors' processing: After raw reads were preprocessed to remove errors, the CDR3 was defined following IMGT conventions as running from the conserved cysteine to phenylalanine. Clonality was computed as 1 minus the Shannon entropy, with the entropy normalized by log2 of the number of productive unique TCRs. Scalp TCRbeta sequences were cross-referenced with sorted blood CD4 and CD8 repertoires so that the CD4 or CD8 identity of scalp clones could be inferred. TCRdb holds this immuneACCESS table with in-frame rearrangements only. Some clones are missing; in checked studies, unresolved V genes explain under half, and the rest has no known cause. V and J calls and clone size are as listed in that table; D and trimming were resolved from the DNA. This sample has about 150,000 clones in its table, and around 57% of those were observed once. The leading ten clones occupy approximately 4.3% of the sample.

Study-level results and caveats: Unlike mouse skin, which is dominated by gammadelta T cells, normal human skin has resident alphabeta T cells that are also sequenced, and this complicates analysis of the scalp TCR repertoire. Shared TCR sequences between patients were less evident than in mice, which may be partly attributable to HLA diversity in the patient population. Lesional scalp, especially in alopecia totalis/universalis, showed higher clonality and more expanded CD8+ clones than normal scalp, suggesting antigenic drive.

For this clone: Its target antigen remains unknown. No much larger clone exists at a distance of one base, and base qualities are not known.

This TCR came from a human donor in good health. The source material was CD4+ T cells sorted from blood. The chain employs TRBV18 and TRBJ2-1; 9 central nucleotides agree with TRBD2. Here is the DNA: TGTGCCAGCTCACCAGGGTATCCAGCGGGAGGCAATGAGCAGTTCTTC. Translated, it reads CASSPGYPAGGNEQFF.